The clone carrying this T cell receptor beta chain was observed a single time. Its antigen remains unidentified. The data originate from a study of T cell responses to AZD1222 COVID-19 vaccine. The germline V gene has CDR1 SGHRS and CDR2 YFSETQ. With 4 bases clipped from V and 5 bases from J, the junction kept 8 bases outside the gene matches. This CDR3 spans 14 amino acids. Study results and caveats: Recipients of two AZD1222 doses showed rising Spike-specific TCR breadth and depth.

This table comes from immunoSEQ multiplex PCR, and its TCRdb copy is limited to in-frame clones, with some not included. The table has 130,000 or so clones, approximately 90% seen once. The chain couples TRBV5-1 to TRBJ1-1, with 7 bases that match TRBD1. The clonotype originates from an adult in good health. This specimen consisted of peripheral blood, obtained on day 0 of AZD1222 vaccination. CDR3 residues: CASSQTGLATEAFF. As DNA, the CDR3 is TGCGCCAGCAGCCAGACAGGGTTGGCGACTGAAGCTTTCTTT.